The text below deals with one TCR beta chain. Only a few counts were recorded for this clonotype. It has no known antigen specificity. No per-base quality is available; no much larger clone lies one base away. The library came from 5' RACE. Sequencing relied on a NextSeq 500. The TCR library protocol attached unique molecular identifiers to individual cDNA molecules to correct for sequencing error and PCR bias. Sequencing covered both TCR alpha and beta chains, and within each sample the abundances of alpha and beta sequences were tightly co-correlated. Processing in the source paper ran as follows. Decombinator V4 was used to annotate the V gene, J gene and CDR3 of the TCR sequences. Expanded TCRs were defined as changing significantly between any two time points under a Poisson model with p below 0.0001. TCR abundances were normalised to the total number of TCRs sequenced per sample and expressed as counts per million. TRAV1-2 paired with TRAJ12, TRAJ20 or TRAJ33 defined MAIT TCRs, while TRAV10 paired with TRAJ18 defined iNKT TCRs. VDJdb, accessed on 1 November 2021, was searched for TCRs annotated for CMV, EBV and SARS-CoV-2, and TCRs annotated for more than one antigen were excluded. The raw public reads went through TCRdb reprocessing: fastp at Q25, MiXCR clone calling, in-frame beta chains kept. CDR3 protein sequences are deduplicated, and each keeps its most common genes and DNA. TCRdb, not the authors, supplied the V and J calls. A total of about 86,000 distinct CDR3 sequences appear in this sample, 13% to 15% of them only once. The top ten hold roughly 6.4% of the sample.

This record belongs to a study of early T cells in non-severe SARS-CoV-2 infection (dated by TCRdb to 2020 to 2023). In terms of the full investigation: Because TCR sequencing relied on bulk RNA taken from unsorted whole blood, pairing of alpha and beta chains was not possible. Overall study results and their limits: VDJdb matching was skewed toward anti-spike CD8 responses and likely underestimated virus-specific expansions by missing private and CD4 specificities.

A case-control design nested within a healthcare worker cohort in London, UK, was used, with weekly nasopharyngeal swab PCR tests and blood sampling performed. Between 23 and 31 March 2020, the week of the UK lockdown, healthcare workers were enrolled and then followed up weekly for as long as 16 weeks. The CDR3 numbers 14 residues from cysteine through phenylalanine. Only the CDR3 DNA is retained, 42 bases long and in frame from the first base. CDR1 and CDR2 are read off the germline V gene (reference sequence) as GTSNPN and SVGIG. Trimming removed 1 base from V and 1 base from J, leaving 10 bases between the germline ends.

Material: whole blood. This clonotype was obtained from an adult who was a healthcare worker with PCR-confirmed SARS-CoV-2 infection or an uninfected control (not recorded which). The rearranged chain carries TRBV30 and TRBJ1-1, with TRBD1 as a weak D call on 5 bases. The nucleotides are TGTGCCTGGAGTGCGGGACGGCCGAACACTGAAGCTTTCTTT. This gives the protein CAWSAGRPNTEAFF.